Listed below are T cell receptor beta chains from one sample, sequenced in a study of shared clonotypes between healthy human individuals. Data came from immunoSEQ multiplex PCR; TCRdb stores just in-frame clones and leaves some out. Altogether 95,000 to 120,000 clones are present, about 71% being singletons, with the ten largest covering over 20%. Sequencing was performed on memory CD8+ T cells sorted from blood. The receptors come from a woman in her 30s in good health. CDR3s include the opening cysteine and the closing phenylalanine or tryptophan. A D gene is named only where the DNA matches it firmly. Only some rows state a clone size, as once, few, many or a class for expanded clones.

TRBD1	-	TRBV5-5	TRBJ1-5	CASSSQGGAYSNQPQHF	TGTGCCAGCAGCTCCCAGGGGGGGGCTTATAGCAATCAGCCCCAGCATTTT
TRBD1	once	TRBV4-2	TRBJ2-7	CASSQDVWTGFSEQYF	TGTGCCAGCAGCCAAGATGTTTGGACAGGGTTTTCCGAGCAGTACTTC
TRBD2	-	TRBV4-1	TRBJ2-7	CASSQVPAGGGSYEQYF	TGCGCCAGCAGCCAAGTACCAGCGGGAGGGGGGTCCTACGAGCAGTACTTC
TRBD2	-	TRBV10-1	TRBJ2-3	CASSRSGRGDADTQYF	TGCGCCAGCAGTAGAAGCGGGAGGGGGGATGCGGATACGCAGTATTTT
-	-	TRBV4-1	TRBJ2-5	CASSPVTGPQSGEQYF	TGCGCCAGCAGCCCTGTTACCGGCCCCCAATCGGGTGAGCAGTACTTC
-	-	TRBV4-2	TRBJ2-3	CASSQDREQITDTQYF	TGTGCCAGCAGCCAAGATAGAGAACAAATCACAGATACGCAGTATTTT
-	-	TRBV28	TRBJ2-2	CASSYFNTGELFF	TGTGCCAGCAGTTACTTTAACACCGGGGAGCTGTTTTTT
TRBD1	once	TRBV25-1	TRBJ2-7	CASSDTAGQGSYEQYF	TGTGCCAGCAGTGACACCGCGGGACAGGGTTCCTACGAGCAGTACTTC
-	many	TRBV7-9	TRBJ1-4	CASSSDYTTNEKLFF	TGTGCCAGCAGCTCTGATTACACAACTAATGAAAAACTGTTTTTT
-	-	TRBV7-8	TRBJ2-1	CASSLASLNEQFF	TGTGCCAGCAGCTTAGCGAGTCTGAATGAGCAGTTCTTC
-	-	TRBV10-2	TRBJ1-1	CASSDFQEAFF	TGCGCCAGCAGTGATTTTCAGGAAGCTTTCTTT
TRBD1	few	TRBV5-6	TRBJ2-3	CASSLNPGQGADTQYF	TGTGCCAGCAGCCTAAATCCGGGACAGGGGGCAGATACGCAGTATTTT
TRBD2	-	TRBV27	TRBJ2-7	CASSARLAGGTYEQYF	TGTGCCAGCAGTGCCCGACTAGCGGGAGGCACCTACGAGCAGTACTTC
TRBD1	-	TRBV7-7	TRBJ2-5	CASSLGTGPQETQYF	TGTGCCAGCAGCTTAGGGACAGGACCCCAAGAGACCCAGTACTTC
TRBD1	-	TRBV28	TRBJ1-2	CASSLGQGTGGYTF	TGTGCCAGCAGTCTAGGACAGGGGACGGGAGGCTACACCTTC
-	few	TRBV28	TRBJ2-7	CASSLRPASSYEQYF	TGTGCCAGCAGTTTACGTCCGGCAAGCTCCTACGAGCAGTACTTC
-	-	TRBV4-2	TRBJ2-7	CASSLIGAYEQYF	TGTGCCAGCAGCTTAATCGGAGCCTACGAGCAGTACTTC
-	-	TRBV15	TRBJ2-2	CATSREQGGGELFF	TGTGCCACCAGCAGAGAGCAGGGAGGCGGGGAGCTGTTTTTT
TRBD2	-	TRBV28	TRBJ2-7	CASTQTSSGISYEQYF	TGTGCCAGCACCCAAACGAGCAGCGGGATTAGTTACGAGCAGTACTTC
-	-	TRBV29-1	TRBJ2-7	CSVEGGHYEQYF	TGCAGCGTTGAAGGGGGTCACTACGAGCAGTACTTC
TRBD2	-	TRBV14	TRBJ2-3	CASRRTGGLAGETDTQYF	TGTGCCAGCAGAAGAACAGGGGGACTAGCGGGAGAGACAGATACGCAGTATTTT
TRBD1	-	TRBV18	TRBJ2-3	CASSDRQGEFVDTQYF	TGTGCCAGCTCGGATCGACAGGGGGAATTCGTGGATACGCAGTATTTT
-	-	TRBV5-6	TRBJ2-1	CASSRDSYNEQFF	TGTGCCAGCAGCCGTGACTCCTACAATGAGCAGTTCTTC